This entry lists 8 T cell receptor beta chains sequenced from one sample in a study of shared clonotypes between healthy human individuals. Method: immunoSEQ multiplex PCR; TCRdb's copy keeps in-frame clones and lacks some. The data hold approximately 480,000 clones, with 75% to 80% observed a single time. The specimen was PBMCs. These TCRs come from a middle-aged woman in good health. Some clones in this sample may be carry-over from other donors' samples.

The V and J genes are TRBV7-9 and TRBJ1-2, with D perhaps TRBD1 (6 bases). Looked up from germline, CDR1 is SEHNR and CDR2 is FQNEAQ (reference sequence). Trimming pared 0 bases from V and 8 bases from J, leaving 13 bases between. This CDR3 contains 14 residues. The CDR3 is CASSLAAGVEGYTF. The CDR3 DNA reads TGTGCCAGCAGCTTAGCGGCAGGGGTGGAAGGCTACACCTTC.

This clone was counted a single time. The chain links TRBV7-9 to TRBJ1-2; D possibly corresponds to TRBD1 (5 bases). Per germline, CDR1 SEHNR and CDR2 FQNEAQ (reference sequence). The CDR3 sequence is 15 residues long. V was shortened by 1 base and J by 5 bases, with 14 bases between the two germline ends. For the CDR3, the DNA is TGTGCCAGCAGCTTAGGACTCCGGGAGGGGTATGGCTACACCTTC. Its protein is CASSLGLREGYGYTF.

The chain couples TRBV7-9 to TRBJ1-2; D is uncertain. The V gene lost 1 base and the J gene lost 0 bases, with 9 bases spanning the gap. The CDR3 length is 15 residues. From germline, CDR1 is SEHNR and CDR2 FQNEAQ (reference sequence). Here the CDR3 reads CASSLGWTPNYGYTF. The CDR3 DNA follows: TGTGCCAGCAGCTTAGGGTGGACTCCTAACTATGGCTACACCTTC. The whole variable domain, remainder taken from reference TRBV7-9 and TRBJ1-2, is DTGVSQNPRHKITKRGQNVTFRCDPISEHNRLYWYRQTLGQGPEFLTYFQNEAQLEKSRLLSDRFSAERPKGSFSTLEIQRTEQGDSAMYLCASSLGWTPNYGYTFGSGTRLTVV.

This rearrangement joins TRBV5-1 to TRBJ2-3, with 9 bases fitting TRBD2. Germline V gene lookup returns CDR1 SGHRS and CDR2 YFSETQ. The CDR3 loop spans 13 amino acids. Trimming cost V 7 bases and J 4 bases; bases outside gene matches: 4. CDR3 sequence reads: CASGRGGADTQYF. In DNA form, the CDR3 reads TGCGCCAGCGGCCGCGGGGGGGCAGATACGCAGTATTTT.

This chain uses TRBV29-1 with TRBJ2-5, with TRBD1 matching 9 bases. Trimming cost V 1 base and J 1 base; bases outside gene matches: 7. Germline V gene sequence: CDR1 SQVTM, CDR2 ANQGSEA. The CDR3 is 16 residues long. This chain's CDR3 is CSVEGHATGGQETQYF. The CDR3 DNA reads TGCAGCGTTGAAGGGCACGCGACAGGGGGCCAAGAGACCCAGTACTTC.

The J gene is TRBJ2-5, the V gene TRBV2; TRBD2 aligns across 7 bases. The germline V gene encodes CDR1 SNHLY and CDR2 FYNNEI. The CDR3 is 15 amino acids. The V segment lost 6 bases and the J segment 1 base; nucleotides outside the gene matches: 8. CDR3 amino acids: CASSGGAGFQETQYF. The CDR3 DNA sequence: TGTGCCAGCAGCGGAGGAGCGGGATTCCAAGAGACCCAGTACTTC. The full variable domain, in which reference TRBV2 and TRBJ2-5 provide the parts outside the CDR3, is EPEVTQTPSHQVTQMGQEVILRCVPISNHLYFYWYRQILGQKVEFLVSFYNNEISEKSEIFDDQFSVERPDGSNFTLKIRSTKLEDSAMYFCASSGGAGFQETQYFGPGTRLLVL.

The chain couples TRBV7-2 to TRBJ2-1; 8 bases are a match to TRBD1. Germline assignment: CDR1 SGHTA and CDR2 FQGNSA. The CDR3 spans 14 residues. The ends lost 5 bases at V and 5 bases at J; junction bases unmatched: 5. The CDR3 nucleotides are TGTGCCAGCAGCCCAGGACAGGGACACAATGAGCAGTTCTTC. Amino acid sequence: CASSPGQGHNEQFF.

The DNA of the CDR3 is TGTGCCAGCAGTCGCCACGGGCAGGGTAGCACAGATACGCAGTATTTT. This encodes CASSRHGQGSTDTQYF. The chain employs TRBV28 and TRBJ2-3; D possibly corresponds to TRBD1 (5 bases). The CDR3 runs to 16 residues. V was trimmed by 5 bases and J by 0 bases, leaving 15 bases between them. Looked up from germline, CDR1 is MDHEN and CDR2 is SYDVKM.